This TCR beta chain was observed in a study of shared clonotypes between healthy human individuals. The method was immunoSEQ multiplex PCR; TCRdb's version includes in-frame clones alone and lacks a portion of them. The sample yields under 2.5 million clones, 85% to 95% seen once. This TCR was recovered from a man aged 18 to 29 in good health. Some clones in this sample may be carry-over from other donors' samples. The sequenced sample consisted of naive CD4+ T cells from PBMCs. Subset meaning: CD45RA+ positively selected.

This CDR3 reads CAISDLGTSGRHSYNEQFF. The CDR3 nucleotides are TGTGCCATCAGTGATTTAGGGACTAGCGGGAGGCACTCCTACAATGAGCAGTTCTTC. V usage is TRBV10-3 and J usage is TRBJ2-1; 15 positions match TRBD2. This CDR3 has 19 amino acids. Germline CDR1 is ENHRY and CDR2 is SYGVKD. V shed 3 bases and J 0 bases; nucleotides not matched to a gene: 6.